These 10 T cell receptor beta chains were sequenced from one sample in a study of blood T cell repertoires in COVID-19. Produced via immunoSEQ multiplex PCR; TCRdb's table is partial and in-frame only. Of 250,000 to 350,000 clones listed, around 82% are singletons. The sequencing sample was made of peripheral blood. These receptors were taken from a human donor with COVID-19, enrolled during active disease. The donor label of this sample is uncertain.

The CDR3 region has the DNA TGTGCCAGCAGCCCGCGACAGGGAAATTCACCCCTCCACTTT. Its translation is CASSPRQGNSPLHF. The chain couples TRBV14 to TRBJ1-6; 7 nucleotides align to TRBD1. V gave up 4 bases and J gave up 7 bases; unmatched junction bases: 4. CDR3 size: 14 residues. The V gene's germline CDR1 is SGHDN and CDR2 FVKESK.

This CDR3 is CASSYSDSSNTEAFF. The CDR3 DNA reads TGTGCCAGCAGCTACTCGGACAGTTCGAACACTGAAGCTTTCTTT. The rearrangement uses TRBV7-9 and TRBJ1-1; possibly TRBD1 for D (6 bases). CDR1 is SEHNR, CDR2 FQNEAQ, per germline (reference sequence). Trimming took 4 bases from V and 1 from J, leaving 13 bases between them. The CDR3 sequence is 15 residues long.

The rearrangement uses TRBV5-4 and TRBJ1-2; D gene uncertain. Germline CDR1 reads SGHNT; CDR2 reads YYREEE (reference sequence). V lost 0 bases to trimming and J lost 2 bases, with 8 bases between them. The CDR3 length is 14 residues. The CDR3 nucleotides are TGTGCCAGCAGCTTGGGTTCCGAGAACTATGGCTACACCTTC. Translated: CASSLGSENYGYTF.

The chain employs TRBV5-1 and TRBJ2-1; a possible D gene is TRBD2 (6 bases). Between the trimmed V and J ends, which lost 3 bases and 15 bases, there was a span of 19 bases. Germline V gives CDR1 SGHRS, CDR2 YFSETQ. This CDR3 spans 13 amino acids. In nucleotides, the CDR3 is TGCGCCAGCAGCTGGACACTAGCAGGCCATAGGTTCTTC. It is translated as CASSWTLAGHRFF.

The chain links TRBV27 to TRBJ2-3; D is possibly TRBD2 (5 bases). The CDR3 consists of 15 residues. Trimming took off 6 bases at V and 2 bases at J, with 15 bases between the two ends. The germline V gene has CDR1 MNHEY and CDR2 SMNVEV (reference sequence). CDR3 sequence reads: CASSNTRDDTDTQYF. In DNA form, the CDR3 reads TGTGCCAGCAGCAACACCCGGGATGACACAGATACGCAGTATTTT.

V and J are TRBV5-3 and TRBJ1-5, with D uncertain. Being an ORF, TRBV5-3 has a function that is uncertain. This CDR3 spans 15 amino acids. V dropped 1 base and J dropped 1 base, with 9 bases sitting between them. The CDR3 coding sequence is TGTGCCAGAAGCTTGCGCCGAGGAAGCAATCAGCCCCAGCATTTT. Translation: CARSLRRGSNQPQHF.

The chain joins TRBV28 to TRBJ1-1; unclear D gene. The CDR3 consists of 13 residues. The V gene lost 7 bases and the J gene lost 0 bases, with 9 bases spanning the gap. CDR1 is MDHEN and CDR2 is SYDVKM in the germline V gene. CDR3: CASKNSMNTEAFF. The CDR3 DNA follows: TGTGCCAGCAAAAACTCCATGAACACTGAAGCTTTCTTT.

The J gene is TRBJ1-1, the V gene TRBV19, with 9 positions matching TRBD1. Trimming removed 5 bases from V and 11 bases from J; junction bases left unmatched: 9. From germline, CDR1 is LNHDA and CDR2 SQIVND (reference sequence). This CDR3 has 13 residues. CDR3: CASSLLGQGYAFF. DNA for the CDR3: TGTGCCAGTAGTTTATTGGGACAGGGATATGCTTTCTTT.

Many counts were recorded for this clone. CDR3 bases: TGTGCCACCACAACCCAGACAGGGGGATTCTCTGGAAACACCATATATTTT. It translates to CATTTQTGGFSGNTIYF. The chain links TRBV10-3 to TRBJ1-3; TRBD1 matches 9 bases. CDR1 is ENHRY and CDR2 is SYGVKD in the germline V gene. Germline trimming cut 10 bases from V and 0 bases from J; bases unmatched to any gene: 13. The CDR3 contains 17 residues.

This chain links TRBV6-5 with TRBJ1-5; 7 bases match TRBD1. The V segment lost 10 bases and the J segment 0 bases; nucleotides outside the gene matches: 6. The CDR3 has 14 residues. Germline V lookup: CDR1 MNHEY, CDR2 SVGAGI. CDR3 coding DNA: TGTGCCATCCACAGGGGAAATAGCAATCAGCCCCAGCATTTT. It codes for CAIHRGNSNQPQHF.